These 23 T cell receptor beta chains were all obtained from the same sample, sequenced in a study of blood T cell repertoires in COVID-19. TCRdb keeps only in-frame clones here, not all; method: immunoSEQ multiplex PCR. The sample shows approximately 38,000 clones, roughly nine tenths of them seen only once. Specimen: peripheral blood. These receptors originate from a young man with active or convalescent COVID-19.

CDR3 amino acids: CASSSRDRGHEQFF. The CDR3 DNA sequence: TGTGCCAGCAGCTCTCGGGACAGGGGACATGAGCAGTTCTTC. This chain uses TRBV11-3 with TRBJ2-1; TRBD1 matches at 10 bases. With 4 bases clipped from V and 8 bases from J, the junction kept 5 bases outside the gene matches. CDR3 length: 14 residues. Germline CDR1 and CDR2: SGHNT and YENEEA.

The chain joins TRBV11-2 to TRBJ1-1; perhaps TRBD1 as D (6 bases). Germline loops: CDR1 SGHAT, CDR2 FQNNGV. CDR3 length equals 15 residues. V was cut by 4 bases and J by 0 bases, with 12 bases left in between. CDR3 in amino acids: CASSSPWGLNTEAFF. The CDR3 region has the DNA TGTGCCAGCAGCTCCCCGTGGGGGCTGAACACTGAAGCTTTCTTT.

This CDR3 reads CASSSNRDRVVEAFF. The CDR3 DNA reads TGTGCCAGCAGCTCTAACCGGGACAGGGTAGTAGAAGCTTTCTTT. The chain joins TRBV11-3 to TRBJ1-1; TRBD1 matches 9 bases. The trim removed 4 bases at V and 8 bases at J, leaving 11 bases unmatched. The CDR3 is 15 amino acids. The germline V gene has CDR1 SGHNT and CDR2 YENEEA.

This clone has a handful of counts. In DNA form, the CDR3 reads TGTGCCTGGAGTCCATATTTTGCGGGGAGTTACGGGGAGCAGTACGTC. Protein product: CAWSPYFAGSYGEQYV. V and J are TRBV30 and TRBJ2-7; TRBD2 might be the D (6 bases). There are 16 residues in the CDR3. Trimming removed 2 bases from V and 7 bases from J, with 24 bases in between. In germline, CDR1 is GTSNPN, CDR2 SVGIG (reference sequence).

A few counts support this clone. As DNA, the CDR3 is TGTGCCAGCAGCCCGGACAGGGGAATTCCCCAGCCCCAGCATTTT. It specifies CASSPDRGIPQPQHF. This rearrangement joins TRBV7-9 to TRBJ1-5, with 9 nucleotides matching TRBD1. This CDR3 is built from 15 residues. Germline V CDR1 and CDR2: SEHNR, FQNEAQ (reference sequence). V was pared by 5 bases and J by 7 bases, with 9 bases of the junction left unmatched.

The CDR3 here is CASSGQHGTGRTMNTEAFF. CDR3 sequence (DNA): TGTGCCAGCAGTGGACAACACGGGACAGGGAGAACCATGAACACTGAAGCTTTCTTT. The chain joins TRBV6-1 to TRBJ1-1, with 9 bases lining up with TRBD1. Trimming at V came to 4 bases and at J to 0 bases, leaving 15 bases not matched to a gene. The germline V gene has CDR1 MNHNS and CDR2 SASEGT. The CDR3 runs 19 residues.

The V and J genes are TRBV10-3 and TRBJ1-5; 7 bases are a match to TRBD1. This CDR3 has 15 amino acids. Germline CDR1 and CDR2: ENHRY and SYGVKD. Trimming took 6 bases from V and 4 from J; bases not matched to a gene: 9. The DNA of the CDR3 is TGTGCCATCAGGGATACAGGGGCCTCGAATCAGCCCCAGCATTTT. The encoded protein is CAIRDTGASNQPQHF.

The V call is TRBV11-1, the J call TRBJ1-1; 11 nucleotides match TRBD1. Germline V lookup: CDR1 SGHAT, CDR2 FQDESV (reference sequence). Unmatched junction bases numbered 3, after V lost 3 bases and J lost 0 bases. This CDR3 contains 16 residues. CDR3 bases: TGTGCCAGCAGCTTTGGGGACAGGGGGATGAACACTGAAGCTTTCTTT. Its translation is CASSFGDRGMNTEAFF.

V gene TRBV7-3 combines with J gene TRBJ2-5; 9 bases are a match to TRBD1. This CDR3 spans 16 amino acids. The germline V gene encodes CDR1 SGHTA and CDR2 FQGTGA. The J segment lost 1 base and the V segment lost 6 bases, leaving 9 bases of the junction unmatched. CDR3 residues: CASRYTGDRVQETQYF. CDR3 nucleotides: TGTGCCAGCAGGTATACCGGGGACAGGGTCCAAGAGACCCAGTACTTC.

This chain links TRBV24-1 with TRBJ2-1; 12 bases align to TRBD2. Germline CDR1 KGHDR, CDR2 SFDVKD. V lost 3 bases and J lost 1; bases outside the gene matches: 6. CDR3 length equals 18 residues. The CDR3 here is CATSDRQTSGGSYNEQFF. Written as DNA, the CDR3 is TGTGCCACCAGTGATCGCCAGACTAGCGGGGGATCCTACAATGAGCAGTTCTTC.

The chain joins TRBV18 to TRBJ2-7; 7 bases map to TRBD2. The CDR3 has 14 amino acids. With V trimmed by 4 bases and J by 4 bases, 7 bases remained unmatched. Germline values: CDR1 KGHSH, CDR2 LQKENI. CDR3 in DNA: TGTGCCAGCTCACGGAGCGGGGTGGTTTACGAGCAGTACTTC. As protein: CASSRSGVVYEQYF.

The genes are TRBV6-1 and TRBJ1-5; D might be TRBD1 (6 bases). Germline V gene sequence: CDR1 MNHNS, CDR2 SASEGT. CDR3 length: 14 amino acids. Trimming stripped 3 bases from V and 0 bases from J, with 6 bases between. The CDR3 DNA reads TGTGCCAGCAGTGACAGGGGTAGCAATCAGCCCCAGCATTTT. Encoded protein: CASSDRGSNQPQHF.

This chain joins TRBV12-3 or TRBV12-4 and TRBJ2-1; D unclear. The CDR3 is 13 residues long. Trimming took 2 bases from V and 2 from J, leaving 4 bases between them. Here the CDR3 DNA reads TGTGCCAGCAGTTTATTTACCTACAATGAGCAGTTCTTC. Protein product: CASSLFTYNEQFF.

The chain uses TRBV4-1 and TRBJ2-3; 8 bases fit TRBD2. Germline loops: CDR1 MGHRA, CDR2 YSYEKL. The J segment lost 1 base and the V segment lost 0 bases, leaving 3 bases of the junction unmatched. The CDR3 runs to 16 residues. Here the CDR3 reads CASSQDWRGGTDTQYF. Written as DNA, the CDR3 is TGCGCCAGCAGCCAAGATTGGCGGGGGGGCACAGATACGCAGTATTTT.

The chain has TRBV5-1 and TRBJ2-1; 8 bases are a match to TRBD1. The junction had 0 bases not matched to a gene; V was cut back by 0 bases and J by 4 bases. The CDR3 has 14 residues. CDR1 SGHRS and CDR2 YFSETQ come from the germline V gene. The CDR3 DNA reads as TGCGCCAGCAGCTTGGGACAGGGGTACAATGAGCAGTTCTTC. Translation: CASSLGQGYNEQFF.

This sequence joins TRBV5-6 and TRBJ2-7; D not certain. The CDR3 runs to 14 residues. Trimming pared 0 bases from V and 2 bases from J, leaving 9 bases between. Germline V gives CDR1 SGHDT, CDR2 YYEEEE. CDR3 protein: CASSLGADTYEQYV. CDR3 nucleotides: TGTGCCAGCAGCTTGGGTGCGGATACCTACGAGCAGTACGTC.

The V call is TRBV2, the J call TRBJ2-3; 7 bases fit TRBD1. Trimming at V came to 2 bases and at J to 3 bases, leaving 5 bases not matched to a gene. Germline CDR1 is SNHLY and CDR2 is FYNNEI. The CDR3 sequence is 15 residues long. CDR3 sequence reads: CASSESGTETDTQYF. DNA of the CDR3: TGTGCCAGCAGTGAATCGGGGACAGAGACAGATACGCAGTATTTT.

The chain has TRBV29-1 and TRBJ1-1; D perhaps matches TRBD1 (5 bases). The CDR3 extends over 14 amino acids. Trimming stripped 6 bases from V and 3 bases from J, with 17 bases between. Germline-derived CDR1 and CDR2 are SQVTM and ANQGSEA. This CDR3 reads CSVAPAGMDTEAFF. In DNA form, the CDR3 reads TGCAGCGTCGCCCCGGCAGGGATGGACACTGAAGCTTTCTTT. The variable domain in full, completed from reference TRBV29-1 and TRBJ1-1, reads SAVISQKPSRDICQRGTSLTIQCQVDSQVTMMFWYRQQPGQSLTLIATANQGSEATYESGFVIDKFPISRPNLTFSTLTVSNMSPEDSSIYLCSVAPAGMDTEAFFGQGTRLTVV.

V gene TRBV10-1 combines with J gene TRBJ1-1; 8 bases line up with TRBD1. This CDR3 is 15 amino acids long. Germline V gene lookup returns CDR1 WNHNN and CDR2 SYGVQD (reference sequence). Trimming at V came to 3 bases and at J to 1 base, leaving 4 bases not matched to a gene. The CDR3 region has the DNA TGCGCCAGCAGTGACCACGGACAGGGGAACACTGAAGCTTTCTTT. It is translated as CASSDHGQGNTEAFF.

CDR3 amino acids: CASSQGQRNTEAFF. The CDR3 nucleotides are TGCGCCAGCAGCCAGGGACAGCGTAACACTGAAGCTTTCTTT. This rearrangement joins TRBV4-3 to TRBJ1-1; TRBD1 matches at 7 bases. Unmatched junction bases numbered 3, after V lost 3 bases and J lost 2 bases. The CDR3 has 14 residues. From germline, CDR1 is LGHNA and CDR2 YSLEER.

The chain is built from TRBV5-8 and TRBJ1-2, with TRBD1 matching 9 bases. J was trimmed by 3 bases and V by 1 base; bases with no gene match: 4. This CDR3 has 15 amino acids. CDR1 and CDR2 from the germline V gene are SGHTS and YDEGEE. The CDR3 DNA is TGTGCCAGCAGCTTGATCGGGACAGGGTACTATGGCTACACCTTC. Its translation: CASSLIGTGYYGYTF.

The rearrangement uses TRBV4-1 and TRBJ1-4, with 7 nucleotides matching TRBD1. Germline values: CDR1 MGHRA, CDR2 YSYEKL. The CDR3 has 15 residues. Losses at the gene ends were 4 bases for V and 4 bases for J; bases not matched to a gene: 6. CDR3 coding DNA: TGCGCCAGCAGCCCCACAGGGGTCCTTAATGAAAAACTGTTTTTT. Translating gives CASSPTGVLNEKLFF.

V usage is TRBV11-2 and J usage is TRBJ2-7; maybe TRBD1 (5 bases). The V and J ends lost 5 bases and 0 bases respectively, with 17 bases between them. The CDR3 runs to 16 residues. CDR1 is SGHAT, CDR2 FQNNGV, per germline. The CDR3 bases are TGTGCCAGCAGCCACCTCCGACAGCGAGGCTCCTACGAGCAGTACGTC. Amino acids: CASSHLRQRGSYEQYV.